This TCR beta chain is drawn from a study of radiation and T cells in renal cell carcinoma. Looking at the study overall: Nephrectomy followed 15 Gy stereotactic body radiation by 4 weeks. The study, taken as a whole, reports: Baseline intratumoral clonotype presence is unknown without pretreatment biopsies. In blood, top tumor clones expanded by 2 weeks, shrinking by 4.

Time point noted: blood 2 weeks post-SBRT. Treatment defined: 15 Gy SBRT to primary tumor, nephrectomy 4 weeks later. Serial blood draws occurred at baseline and 2 and 4 weeks post-SBRT. Here immunoSEQ multiplex PCR was the method, and the copy in TCRdb shows in-frame clones only, minus some. Of around 130,000 clones in the sample, more than 70% were seen once. Germline loops: CDR1 MDHEN, CDR2 SYDVKM. The CDR3 covers 14 residues. V lost 6 bases to trimming and J lost 1 base; unmatched junction nucleotides: 3. As to this clone: Its antigen is not identified.

The chain uses TRBV28 and TRBJ2-1, with TRBD2 matching 7 bases. The sample here was blood, taken from a patient whose treatment included radiotherapy and nephrectomy. The TCR originated in a woman in her seventies with renal cell carcinoma. CDR3 sequence reads: CASSGLGSYNEQFF. CDR3 coding DNA: TGTGCCAGCAGCGGACTAGGTTCCTACAATGAGCAGTTCTTC.